The rows below give T cell receptor beta chains drawn from one sample of a study of read filtering for tumor transcriptome and immune sequencing. MiXCR, applied by TCRdb to the reads, yields one record per CDR3 protein. Of over 80,000 distinct CDR3 sequences in the sample, approximately 13% were seen once. The sequenced material came from a population of CD138-negative cells sorted from bone marrow. These receptors all stem from a donor over 35 with multiple myeloma. Both conserved end residues are part of each CDR3. D genes are given only for firm matches. For some rows the clone size is stated as once, few or many, or as a class when expanded; others skip it.

j_call,d_call,clone_size,v_call,cdr3_nt,cdr3_aa
TRBJ2-1,TRBD2,many,TRBV4-2,TGTGCCAGCAGCCCCCGGGGGAGGACTAGCGACTACAATGAGCAGTTCTTC,CASSPRGRTSDYNEQFF
TRBJ1-1,TRBD1,many,TRBV5-1,TGCGCCAGCAGCTTTTCTGGACAGGAGGTCACTGAAGCTTTCTTT,CASSFSGQEVTEAFF
TRBJ2-7,TRBD2,.,TRBV20-1,TGCAGTGCTGGGAATAGCGGGAGGGCCGGCTACGAGCAGTACTTC,CSAGNSGRAGYEQYF
TRBJ2-7,TRBD2,many,TRBV20-1,TGCAGTGCTAGATTTACTAGCGGGTATTCCTACGAGCAGTACTTC,CSARFTSGYSYEQYF
TRBJ1-2,.,.,TRBV28,TGTGCCAGCAGCCCCGGCCCTCATGGCTACACCTTC,CASSPGPHGYTF
TRBJ2-5,.,.,TRBV18,TGTGCCAGCTCACCGATGGGTGGGGAGACCCAGTACTTC,CASSPMGGETQYF
TRBJ1-5,TRBD1,many,TRBV2,TGTGCCAGCAGTGAACGGGACAGGGGACGGTATAGCAATCAGCCCCAGCATTTT,CASSERDRGRYSNQPQHF
TRBJ2-7,.,many,TRBV20-1,TGCAGTGCACTTGAAATGGGTACACACGAGCAGTACTTC,CSALEMGTHEQYF
TRBJ2-5,.,.,TRBV7-9,TGTGCCAGCAGCTTCCCCTCAGAGACCCAGTACTTC,CASSFPSETQYF
TRBJ2-1,TRBD1,many,TRBV18,TGTGCCAGCTCACCACCTTCGGGACAGGGCAATGAGCAGTTCTTC,CASSPPSGQGNEQFF
TRBJ1-5,.,many,TRBV19,TGTGCCGGTAGTATCGGGATAAGTCAGCCCCAGCATTTT,CAGSIGISQPQHF
TRBJ1-5,.,many,TRBV28,TGTGCCAGCAGTGGCAGCCCGGGCTTGGGCAATCAGCCCCAGCATTTT,CASSGSPGLGNQPQHF
TRBJ1-1,.,many,TRBV28,TGTGCCAGCTCCCTGAGGACTGAAGCTTTCTTT,CASSLRTEAFF
TRBJ2-3,TRBD2,many,TRBV7-8,TGTGCCAGCAGCAAAAATAGCGGGAGGGCCTCAGATACGCAGTATTTT,CASSKNSGRASDTQYF
TRBJ2-3,.,many,TRBV29-1,TGCAGCGTTCCTTCGAGGGGACTGCGTGATACGCAGTACTTT,CSVPSRGLRDTQYF
TRBJ2-7,TRBD2,few,TRBV28,TGTGCCAGCTGTTTCTCCTCCGGACTAGACTACGAGCAGTACTTC,CASCFSSGLDYEQYF
TRBJ2-3,.,many,TRBV9,TGTGCCAGCAGCGTAGATGGAGATACGCAGTATTTT,CASSVDGDTQYF
TRBJ2-5,TRBD1,many,TRBV5-1,TGCGCCAGCAGCCCTGGGACAGGGGCTGAAGAGACCCAGTACTTC,CASSPGTGAEETQYF
TRBJ2-2,.,many,TRBV19,TGTGCCAGTAGTATGCAGGGCACCGGGGAGCTGTTTTTT,CASSMQGTGELFF
TRBJ2-5,.,many,TRBV11-2,TGTGCCAGCAGCCAAGGCCAGGGTAGAGAGACCCAGTACTTC,CASSQGQGRETQYF
TRBJ2-5,.,few,TRBV20-1,TGCAGTGCTACTGAGTACCAAGAGACCCAGTACTTC,CSATEYQETQYF
TRBJ2-7,TRBD2,many,TRBV3-1,TGTGCCAGCAGCCAAGATCGACTAGCCGTCGAGCAGTACTTC,CASSQDRLAVEQYF
TRBJ2-7,.,many,TRBV5-1,TGCGCCAGCAGCTTGGCTACAGGATCCTACGAGCAGTACTTC,CASSLATGSYEQYF
TRBJ2-1,TRBD2,.,TRBV12-3/TRBV12-4,TGTGCCAGCAGTTTACTAGCGGGAGGCCCTACCGGGTACAATGAGCAGCTCTTC,CASSLLAGGPTGYNEQLF
TRBJ1-1,.,.,TRBV7-9,TGTGCCAGCAGCTACTACGGCGCCGACTGGGCTTTCTTT,CASSYYGADWAFF
TRBJ2-7,.,many,TRBV12-3/TRBV12-4,TGTGCCAGCAGTATCGGGGACGAGCAGTACTTC,CASSIGDEQYF
TRBJ2-1,TRBD2,many,TRBV7-8,TGTGCCAGCAGCTCAGGGACTAACAATGAGCAGTTCTTC,CASSSGTNNEQFF
TRBJ2-7,.,many,TRBV12-3/TRBV12-4,TGTGCCAGCAGTTTAGCGGGAACCAACTACGAGCAGTACTTC,CASSLAGTNYEQYF
TRBJ2-3,TRBD2,many,TRBV10-3,TGTGCCATCAGAGGCGGACTAGCTACTGATACGCAGTATTTT,CAIRGGLATDTQYF
TRBJ2-7,TRBD2,many,TRBV7-2,TGTGCCAGCAGCTTAACTAGCGGGAACTACGAGCAGTACTTC,CASSLTSGNYEQYF
TRBJ1-2,.,many,TRBV24-1,TGTGCCACCAGTGATCCGGTCACTTATGGCTACACCTTC,CATSDPVTYGYTF
TRBJ2-2,.,many,TRBV7-3,TGTGCCAGCAGACTTACGGGGGGCGCGAACACCGGGGAGCTGTTTTTT,CASRLTGGANTGELFF
TRBJ2-7,.,.,TRBV28,TGTGCCAGCAGTGTGCAGGGTAAGCAGTACTTC,CASSVQGKQYF
TRBJ1-1,.,.,TRBV23-1,TGCGCCAGCAGTCAGAAAAGGACAGTTTACCTCCTACTTGAAGCTTTCTTT,CASSQKRTVYLLLEAFF
TRBJ2-4,.,many,TRBV28,TGTGCCAGCCACACCACCTGGCCCAAAAACATTCAGTACTTC,CASHTTWPKNIQYF
TRBJ2-1,TRBD2,many,TRBV10-2,TGCGCCAGCAGACTAGCGGAATACAATGAGCAGTTCTTC,CASRLAEYNEQFF
TRBJ2-5,.,many,TRBV20-1,TGCAGTGCCCGTAACCTCGCCAGGGACCAAGAGACCCAGTACTTC,CSARNLARDQETQYF
TRBJ2-1,.,.,TRBV5-1,TGCGCCAGCAGCTCATTAGGACTATCTTCCTACAATGAGCAGTTCTTC,CASSSLGLSSYNEQFF
TRBJ2-7,TRBD1,few,TRBV30,TGTGCCTGGGGCACAGGGGGCTACGAGCAGTACTTC,CAWGTGGYEQYF
TRBJ2-7,.,many,TRBV7-9,TGTGCCAGCAGCTTAGTCGGAGGAGAATACGAGCAGTACTTC,CASSLVGGEYEQYF
TRBJ1-1,.,many,TRBV5-6,TGTGCCAGCAGCTTGGGACAGACATCCACTGAAGCTTTCTTT,CASSLGQTSTEAFF
TRBJ1-1,.,many,TRBV5-1,TGCGCCAGCAGCTTGCAACCGGGGAACCAAGCTTTCTTT,CASSLQPGNQAFF